One and the same sample provided the 29 T cell receptor beta chains below, sequenced in a study of blood T cell repertoires in COVID-19. Using immunoSEQ multiplex PCR, the repertoire was profiled, and TCRdb retains in-frame clones only, with some absent. The table has roughly 250,000 clones, around 91% seen once; the top ten hold around 2%. Sequencing input: PBMCs or T cells enriched from blood (not recorded which). These receptors came from a woman between 18 and 30 years old who had recovered from COVID-19.

The chain uses TRBV14 and TRBJ2-1; TRBD2 matches 8 bases. Germline lookup yields CDR1 SGHDN and CDR2 FVKESK. J lost 9 bases, V lost 1 base, and 2 bases had no gene match. This CDR3 region has 13 residues. CDR3 sequence reads: CASSQGTSREQFF. In DNA, the CDR3 is TGTGCCAGCAGCCAAGGGACTAGCCGTGAGCAGTTCTTC.

The chain joins TRBV3-1 (or the pseudogene TRBV3-2) to TRBJ2-5, with D uncertain. The V gene's germline CDR1 is LGHDT and CDR2 YNNKEL (reference sequence). The CDR3 runs to 12 residues. V was trimmed by 3 bases and J by 7 bases, leaving 9 bases between them. The CDR3 bases are TGTGCCAGCAGCCATGATCTAGGGACCCAGTACTTC. Its protein product is CASSHDLGTQYF.

This clone was detected only once. The rearrangement joins TRBV15 to TRBJ1-5; D unresolved. Germline-derived CDR1 and CDR2 are LNHNV and YYDKDF (reference sequence). The CDR3 length is 15 residues. V was trimmed by 2 bases and J by 6 bases, leaving 14 bases between them. The DNA for the CDR3 is TGTGCCACCAGCAGACCCCGTCCCGGTTTTCAGCCCCAGCATTTT. It codes for CATSRPRPGFQPQHF.

The rearrangement joins TRBV10-3 to TRBJ1-5, with 8 bases fitting TRBD1. CDR1 is ENHRY and CDR2 is SYGVKD in the germline V gene. The ends lost 6 bases at V and 5 bases at J; junction bases unmatched: 6. This CDR3 has 14 residues. Here the CDR3 reads CAISPTGADQPQHF. The CDR3 DNA follows: TGTGCCATCAGCCCGACAGGGGCCGATCAGCCCCAGCATTTT.

The rearrangement uses TRBV5-1 and TRBJ1-3; 7 nucleotides line up with TRBD1. Germline V gene sequence: CDR1 SGHRS, CDR2 YFSETQ. Trimming cost V 4 bases and J 4 bases; bases outside gene matches: 5. This CDR3 region has 14 residues. The CDR3 loop is CASSEGAQGNTIYF. The CDR3 DNA reads as TGCGCCAGCAGCGAGGGGGCGCAGGGAAACACCATATATTTT.

The chain couples TRBV6-1 to TRBJ2-1; 7 bases map to TRBD1. This CDR3 comprises 16 residues. J gave up 4 bases and V 3 bases, and 9 bases lay outside the gene matches. CDR1 is MNHNS and CDR2 is SASEGT in the germline V gene. The CDR3 DNA reads TGTGCCAGCAGTGAGAGGGACAGCTACCCTTACAATGAGCAGTTCTTC. Its translation is CASSERDSYPYNEQFF.

The chain joins TRBV13 to TRBJ1-6; D call uncertain. V lost 0 bases and J 0 bases, leaving 6 bases between the germline ends. The CDR3 is 16 amino acids. The germline gives CDR1 PRHDT, CDR2 FYEKMQ (reference sequence). The CDR3 loop reads CASSLGSVSYNSPLHF. The CDR3 coding sequence is TGTGCCAGCAGCTTAGGATCTGTCTCCTATAATTCACCCCTCCACTTT.

J is TRBJ2-7 and V is TRBV28, with 7 bases lining up with TRBD1. The CDR3 has 14 amino acids. The germline CDR1 and CDR2 sequences are MDHEN and SYDVKM. After removal of 2 bases from V and 3 bases from J, the junction contained 4 bases not matched to a gene. The CDR3 reads CASSLGQAHYEQYF. In DNA, the CDR3 is TGTGCCAGCAGTTTAGGACAGGCTCACTACGAGCAGTACTTC.

This chain connects TRBV5-8 to TRBJ2-7, with D tentatively TRBD2 (5 bases). CDR3 size: 12 residues. Germline V gives CDR1 SGHTS, CDR2 YDEGEE. The ends were cut back, 4 bases at V and 4 bases at J, with 9 bases in the middle. The CDR3 here is CASSPGIYEQYF. DNA for the CDR3: TGTGCCAGCAGCCCCGGGATATACGAGCAGTACTTC.

The J gene is TRBJ2-7, the V gene TRBV7-2; D unresolved. The CDR3 length is 14 residues. The germline gives CDR1 SGHTA, CDR2 FQGNSA. Trimming removed 5 bases at V and 5 bases at J, with 16 bases between. CDR3 in amino acids: CASSQALMGHEQYF. CDR3 DNA sequence: TGTGCCAGCAGCCAGGCCCTAATGGGTCACGAGCAGTACTTC.

The V and J genes are TRBV5-1 and TRBJ2-7, with 12 bases aligning to TRBD2. CDR1 is SGHRS, CDR2 YFSETQ, per germline. This CDR3 has 16 residues. The V segment lost 2 bases and the J segment 1 base; nucleotides outside the gene matches: 4. The CDR3 region is CASSLGTSGYSYEQYF. CDR3 DNA sequence: TGCGCCAGCAGCTTAGGGACTAGCGGGTATTCCTACGAGCAGTACTTC.

This chain links TRBV5-1 with TRBJ2-7; TRBD1 agrees at 8 bases. The CDR3 covers 14 residues. V was clipped by 4 bases and J by 3 bases; unmatched bases: 6. From germline, CDR1 is SGHRS and CDR2 YFSETQ. CDR3 DNA sequence: TGCGCCAGCAGCGCGGCTGGACAGGGCTACGAGCAGTACTTC. Its protein is CASSAAGQGYEQYF.

The chain joins TRBV27 to TRBJ2-7, with 10 nucleotides matching TRBD1. V lost 8 bases, J lost 3 bases, and 7 bases stayed unmatched. Per the germline V gene, CDR1 is MNHEY and CDR2 is SMNVEV (reference sequence). This CDR3 has 14 residues. The CDR3 DNA reads as TGTGCCAGCGGCCCGGGGACAGGGGACTACGAGCAGTACTTC. Amino acids: CASGPGTGDYEQYF.

CDR3 DNA: TGTGCCAGCAGTAAACGACAGGGGATTGAAAATGAAAAACTGTTTTTT. Translating gives CASSKRQGIENEKLFF. This rearrangement joins TRBV6-6 to TRBJ1-4, with TRBD1 matching over 8 bases. J gave up 5 bases and V 5 bases, and 10 bases lay outside the gene matches. The CDR3 is made up of 16 amino acids. The germline V gene has CDR1 MNHNY and CDR2 SVGAGI (reference sequence).

V and J are TRBV5-4 and TRBJ1-6; D is unclear. Trimming left V 3 bases short and J 7 bases short, with 11 bases between. The CDR3 consists of 14 residues. Germline V gene data show CDR1 as SGHNT and CDR2 as YYREEE (reference sequence). The CDR3, as DNA: TGTGCCAGCAGCTCGGTCCGGGTGAATTCACCCCTCCACTTT. Translated: CASSSVRVNSPLHF.

The chain combines TRBV3-1 (or the pseudogene TRBV3-2) with TRBJ2-6, with a possible D match to TRBD2 (5 bases). This CDR3 has 17 amino acids. V was trimmed by 0 bases and J by 2 bases, leaving 11 bases between them. CDR1 LGHDT and CDR2 YNNKEL come from the germline V gene (reference sequence). For the CDR3, the DNA is TGTGCCAGCAGCCAAGACCCCCCCGGGGCTGGGGCCAACGTCCTGACTTTC. Amino acids: CASSQDPPGAGANVLTF.

To note about this clone: This specimen includes other DNA sequences encoding the same CDR3. The gene calls are TRBV5-1 and TRBJ2-2; the D gene is possibly TRBD1 (5 bases). CDR1 and CDR2 (germline): SGHRS, YFSETQ. There are 12 residues in the CDR3. Trimming removed 2 bases from V and 7 bases from J, with 6 bases in between. In nucleotides, the CDR3 is TGCGCCAGCAGCTTCAGGGTCGGGGAGCTGTTTTTT. Translated, it gives CASSFRVGELFF.

This clone was detected only a few times. The chain employs TRBV2 and TRBJ1-1; unclear D gene. V was shortened by 6 bases and J by 1 base, with 15 bases between the two germline ends. The CDR3 is 15 residues long. The V gene's germline CDR1 is SNHLY and CDR2 FYNNEI. The CDR3 DNA reads as TGTGCCAGCAGACCGAGCTTGACGGGGAACACTGAAGCTTTCTTT. Translation gives CASRPSLTGNTEAFF.

The chain is built from TRBV27 and TRBJ2-7; perhaps TRBD2 as D (5 bases). The ends were cut back, 5 bases at V and 5 bases at J, with 13 bases in the middle. Germline CDR1 MNHEY, CDR2 SMNVEV (reference sequence). The CDR3 is made up of 13 amino acids. The CDR3 spells CASSHPRTDEQYF. The CDR3 DNA follows: TGTGCCAGCAGTCACCCCCGGACTGACGAGCAGTACTTC.

The rearrangement links TRBV5-1 to TRBJ2-3, with D perhaps matching TRBD2 (6 bases). The CDR3 loop spans 16 amino acids. Germline-derived CDR1 and CDR2 are SGHRS and YFSETQ. Trimming removed 3 bases from V and 2 bases from J, with 16 bases in between. The CDR3, as DNA: TGCGCCAGCAGCTCATTACCGGGACTCGACACAGATACGCAGTATTTT. It encodes CASSSLPGLDTDTQYF.

CDR3 DNA sequence: TGTGCCAGCTCACCACTGGGACAGGGGATAGGGAATGAGCAGTTCTTC. Translated: CASSPLGQGIGNEQFF. The chain combines TRBV18 with TRBJ2-1, with 10 bases matching TRBD1. The V and J ends lost 1 base and 7 bases, in that order; junction bases with no gene match: 7. This CDR3 has 16 amino acids. Germline V lookup: CDR1 KGHSH, CDR2 LQKENI. Using reference TRBV18 and TRBJ2-1 for the parts outside the CDR3, the full variable domain is NAGVMQNPRHLVRRRGQEARLRCSPMKGHSHVYWYRQLPEEGLKFMVYLQKENIIDESGMPKERFSAEFPKEGPSILRIQQVVRGDSAAYFCASSPLGQGIGNEQFFGPGTRLTVL.

For the CDR3, the DNA is TGCAGCGTTGAAACCGGGACAGGGAACTATGGCTACACCTTC. Protein product: CSVETGTGNYGYTF. This sequence joins TRBV29-1 and TRBJ1-2; 9 positions match TRBD1. The CDR3 extends over 14 amino acids. The J segment lost 2 bases and the V segment lost 2 bases, leaving 3 bases of the junction unmatched. CDR1 is SQVTM and CDR2 is ANQGSEA in the germline V gene.

The chain combines TRBV19 with TRBJ1-2; 8 nucleotides line up with TRBD1. The CDR3 consists of 14 residues. V shed 0 bases, J shed 6 bases, and the junction held 3 bases outside the gene matches. Per germline, CDR1 LNHDA and CDR2 SQIVND (reference sequence). CDR3 nucleotide sequence: TGTGCCAGTAGTATAGACAGGGGGCGAGATGGCTACACCTTC. It specifies CASSIDRGRDGYTF.

V is TRBV5-4 and J is TRBJ1-2; no clear D gene. The ends were cut back, 0 bases at V and 7 bases at J, with 19 bases in the middle. This CDR3 spans 16 amino acids. Germline CDR1 reads SGHNT; CDR2 reads YYREEE (reference sequence). CDR3 sequence (DNA): TGTGCCAGCAGCTTGGAGCCGGGTCGCCCAGAGGGTGGCTACACCTTC. It codes for CASSLEPGRPEGGYTF.

The rearrangement uses TRBV7-3 and TRBJ1-6, with 7 bases that match TRBD1. V lost 5 bases to trimming and J lost 9 bases; unmatched junction nucleotides: 7. This CDR3 has 14 residues. CDR1 and CDR2 from the germline V gene are SGHTA and FQGTGA. The CDR3 DNA reads as TGTGCCAGCAGCCTACAGGGGAATGGTTCACCCCTCCACTTT. This encodes CASSLQGNGSPLHF.

The V gene is TRBV11-1, the J gene TRBJ1-6, with 8 bases fitting TRBD1. The CDR3 consists of 18 residues. The germline CDR1 and CDR2 sequences are SGHAT and FQDESV (reference sequence). Germline trimming cut 0 bases from V and 7 bases from J; bases unmatched to any gene: 11. The DNA for the CDR3 is TGTGCCAGCAGCTTAGCCCCAGGGGGCTGGAGTGGCAATTCACCCCTCCACTTT. It codes for CASSLAPGGWSGNSPLHF.

The chain recombines TRBV5-5 with TRBJ2-5, with a weak D call TRBD1 (5 bases). V was pared by 0 bases and J by 5 bases, with 14 bases between. Germline CDR1 and CDR2: SGHKS and YYEKEE (reference sequence). The CDR3 has 15 amino acids. CDR3 loop: CASSLGSGLHETQYF. The CDR3 nucleotides are TGTGCCAGCAGCTTGGGATCAGGGTTGCACGAGACCCAGTACTTC.

The chain employs TRBV5-1 and TRBJ2-3; D unclear. With 4 bases removed from V and 5 bases from J, the gap between germline ends came to 8 bases. Germline V gene lookup returns CDR1 SGHRS and CDR2 YFSETQ. This CDR3 is 12 amino acids long. The CDR3 here is CASSLPGDTQYF. The CDR3 DNA reads as TGCGCCAGCAGCCTCCCGGGAGATACGCAGTATTTT.

This clone was detected only once. V is TRBV14 and J is TRBJ1-2; 9 nucleotides agree with TRBD1. The trim removed 6 bases at V and 4 bases at J, leaving 6 bases unmatched. Germline V lookup: CDR1 SGHDN, CDR2 FVKESK. The CDR3 is made up of 14 amino acids. CDR3 nucleotide sequence: TGTGCCAGCAGAAGGACAGGGGAAGGCTATGGCTACACCTTC. The encoded protein is CASRRTGEGYGYTF.